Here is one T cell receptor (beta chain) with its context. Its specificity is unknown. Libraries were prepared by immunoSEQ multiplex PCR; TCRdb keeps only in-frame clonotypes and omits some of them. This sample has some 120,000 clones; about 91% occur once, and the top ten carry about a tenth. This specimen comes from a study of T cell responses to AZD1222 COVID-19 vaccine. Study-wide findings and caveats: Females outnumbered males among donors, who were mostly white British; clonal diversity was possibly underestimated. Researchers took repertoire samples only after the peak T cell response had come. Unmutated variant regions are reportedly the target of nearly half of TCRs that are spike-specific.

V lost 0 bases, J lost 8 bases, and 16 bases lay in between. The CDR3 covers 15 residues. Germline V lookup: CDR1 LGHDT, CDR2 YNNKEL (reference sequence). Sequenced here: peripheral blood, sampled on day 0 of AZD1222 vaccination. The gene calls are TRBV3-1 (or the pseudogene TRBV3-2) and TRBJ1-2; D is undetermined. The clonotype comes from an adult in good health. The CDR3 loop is CASSQDRGWEGGYTF. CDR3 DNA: TGTGCCAGCAGCCAAGATCGAGGGTGGGAAGGAGGCTACACCTTC.